This is a list of T cell receptor beta chains from one sample in a study of T cell responses to AZD1222 COVID-19 vaccine. Using immunoSEQ multiplex PCR, the repertoire was profiled, and TCRdb retains in-frame clones only, with some absent. The repertoire holds 98,000 or so clones, with about 91% as singletons. The sample in question was peripheral blood, obtained on day 0 of AZD1222 vaccination. These receptors came from an adult in good health. CDR3s include the opening cysteine and the closing phenylalanine or tryptophan.

j_call v_call cdr3_aa
TRBJ2-7 TRBV6-5 CASSYSTGAYEQYF
TRBJ2-1 TRBV11-3 CASSRGRPSEQFF
TRBJ1-3 TRBV5-5 CASSLAEVPGNTIYF
TRBJ1-1 TRBV9 CASSVSPGSEAFF
TRBJ2-7 TRBV6-5 CAIRAQGGYEQYF
TRBJ1-5 TRBV5-8 CASSLVGQSNQPQHF
TRBJ1-5 TRBV7-9 CASSKEAEPQHF
TRBJ1-2 TRBV7-9 CASSLDQVFYGYTF
TRBJ1-1 TRBV5-1 CASSWDSVQNTEAFF
TRBJ1-2 TRBV11-1 CASSFRGGYTF
TRBJ2-2 TRBV24-1 CATSDPSGGNTGELFF
TRBJ2-1 TRBV4-2 CASSLPWTSLVLHEQFF
TRBJ1-1 TRBV7-6 CASSDLHGGRTEAFF
TRBJ1-2 TRBV5-1 CASSPGQNYGYTF
TRBJ1-2 TRBV4-1 CASSPGTMSKSGYTF
TRBJ1-3 TRBV10-3 CAIRQGSGNTIYF
TRBJ1-5 TRBV6-1 CASSEVWELSNQPQHF
TRBJ1-4 TRBV9 CASSVRQGALEKLFF
TRBJ1-1 TRBV29-1 CSVEGRELNTEAFF
TRBJ2-1 TRBV18 CASSPPTLVNEQFF
TRBJ1-6 TRBV7-9 CASSLEDQNSPLHF
TRBJ1-4 TRBV12-5 CASGTGQGYEKLFF
TRBJ1-2 TRBV25-1 CASSDRGQGWYGYTF
TRBJ2-3 TRBV6-4 CASSGGGATDTQYF
TRBJ2-1 TRBV10-2 CATLDPGQGHNEQFF
TRBJ1-5 TRBV27 CASSSGPIRVDNQPQHF
TRBJ2-5 TRBV11-1 CASSALAGGLRETQYF
TRBJ1-1 TRBV9 CASSTGTGMNTEAFF
TRBJ1-4 TRBV9 CASSVDPGGPLGSEKLFF
TRBJ1-2 TRBV5-1 CASSLLRGSDGYTF
TRBJ1-3 TRBV24-1 CATSDLQAPRQGMRGNTIYF
TRBJ2-3 TRBV4-2 CASSIHLGLPSTDTQYF
TRBJ2-7 TRBV19 CASSIPGQATYEQYF
TRBJ2-1 TRBV5-6 CASSLPSGGFGPFF
TRBJ1-5 TRBV29-1 CSVGAQRNQPQHF
TRBJ2-7 TRBV5-4 CASSFETDHGYEQYF
TRBJ1-1 TRBV6-1 CASSEGSGRVVTEAFF
TRBJ1-2 TRBV2 CASSERGNSGYTF
TRBJ1-1 TRBV11-1 CASSPLTGMNTEAFF
TRBJ1-5 TRBV3-1/TRBV3-2 CASSHNGASGNQPQHF
TRBJ1-5 TRBV4-1 CASSHPPYSNQPQHF
TRBJ2-7 TRBV5-5 CASSSDQGAYEQYF
TRBJ1-4 TRBV27 CASSLSQEGSKLFF
TRBJ1-2 TRBV5-1 CASSLAPSTFNYGYTF
TRBJ1-5 TRBV3-1/TRBV3-2 CASSQDSSQPQHF
TRBJ2-7 TRBV18 CASSPRDSHYEQYF
TRBJ1-1 TRBV12-3/TRBV12-4 CASTLGDTEAFF
TRBJ2-7 TRBV11-2 CASSWGTGVHYEQYF
TRBJ2-2 TRBV27 CASSFRGVDTGELFF